These 18 T cell receptor beta chains were sequenced from one sample in a study of blood T cell repertoires in COVID-19. Produced via immunoSEQ multiplex PCR; TCRdb's table is partial and in-frame only. The table lists 130,000 to 150,000 clones, roughly 90% of them singletons, with roughly 2% in the top ten. Sequencing input: peripheral blood. These receptors were collected from a human donor in a cohort sampled during active COVID-19.

The V gene is TRBV30, the J gene TRBJ2-7, with D possibly matching TRBD1 (5 bases). V was cut by 5 bases and J by 0 bases, with 14 bases left in between. Per the germline V gene, CDR1 is GTSNPN and CDR2 is SVGIG (reference sequence). The CDR3 covers 14 residues. CDR3 amino acids: CAWDWGRSSYEQYF. The CDR3 DNA is TGTGCCTGGGACTGGGGCCGAAGCTCCTACGAGCAGTACTTC.

The rearrangement joins TRBV5-1 to TRBJ1-2; 7 nucleotides match TRBD1. Trimming at V came to 4 bases and at J to 2 bases, leaving 2 bases not matched to a gene. Germline values: CDR1 SGHRS, CDR2 YFSETQ. The CDR3 has 13 residues. The CDR3 bases are TGCGCCAGCAGCCGACAGGGAAACTATGGCTACACCTTC. Its translation: CASSRQGNYGYTF.

The rearrangement links TRBV11-1 to TRBJ2-7; TRBD1 aligns across 12 bases. CDR3 length: 15 amino acids. Germline lookup yields CDR1 SGHAT and CDR2 FQDESV (reference sequence). V trimming: 5 bases; J trimming: 7 bases; junction bases outside the gene matches: 9. CDR3 in DNA: TGTGCCAGCAGCCCCCTGGGACAGGGGGCGAGTGAGCAGTACTTC. The encoded protein is CASSPLGQGASEQYF. The full variable domain, completed using reference TRBV11-1 and TRBJ2-7, is EAEVAQSPRYKITEKSQAVAFWCDPISGHATLYWYRQILGQGPELLVQFQDESVVDDSQLPKDRFSAERLKGVDSTLKIQPAELGDSAMYLCASSPLGQGASEQYFGPGTRLTVT.

The chain uses TRBV19 and TRBJ1-1; possibly TRBD1 for D (5 bases). CDR3 size: 13 residues. The V gene lost 7 bases and the J gene lost 1 base, with 10 bases spanning the gap. Germline V gene lookup returns CDR1 LNHDA and CDR2 SQIVND (reference sequence). CDR3 nucleotides: TGTGCCAGTACCGACAGTCCGAACACTGAAGCTTTCTTT. Amino acid sequence: CASTDSPNTEAFF.

This clone has just a few counts. The chain is built from TRBV19 and TRBJ2-7, with D possibly TRBD1 on 6 matching bases. With 3 bases removed from V and 2 bases from J, the gap between germline ends came to 11 bases. CDR3 length equals 14 residues. CDR1 is LNHDA and CDR2 is SQIVND in the germline V gene (reference sequence). This CDR3 reads CASSIVTGPYEQYF. The CDR3 nucleotides are TGTGCCAGTAGTATCGTGACAGGCCCCTACGAGCAGTACTTC.

This clone was seen a handful of times. The J gene is TRBJ2-3, the V gene TRBV11-2, with D perhaps TRBD1 (6 bases). V dropped 5 bases and J dropped 4 bases, with 16 bases sitting between them. Germline V CDR1 and CDR2: SGHAT, FQNNGV. The CDR3 runs 15 residues. CDR3 residues: CASSQPRGGPDTQYF. The CDR3 DNA sequence: TGTGCCAGCAGCCAACCAAGAGGGGGTCCAGATACGCAGTATTTT.

This clone was observed a handful of times. This chain joins TRBV7-8 and TRBJ1-1; D is possibly TRBD1 (5 bases). Germline-derived CDR1 and CDR2 are SGHVS and FQNEAQ. The germline V and J ends were trimmed by 5 bases and 2 bases, with 15 bases remaining between them. There are 15 residues in the CDR3. This CDR3 is CASSPPGRGNTEAFF. The CDR3 DNA reads TGTGCCAGCAGCCCCCCTGGGAGGGGTAACACTGAAGCTTTCTTT.

V usage is TRBV5-6 and J usage is TRBJ2-7, with D unclear. The CDR3 is 13 residues long. Trimming cost V 0 bases and J 6 bases, with 10 bases left between them. The V gene's germline CDR1 is SGHDT and CDR2 YYEEEE. For the CDR3, the DNA is TGTGCCAGCAGCTTGGCGTCTGCGCCCGAGCAGTACTTC. This codes for CASSLASAPEQYF.

The gene calls are TRBV10-3 and TRBJ2-1; 10 bases align to TRBD2. The germline V gene encodes CDR1 ENHRY and CDR2 SYGVKD. This CDR3 has 18 residues. J lost 4 bases, V lost 0 bases, and 9 bases had no gene match. The CDR3 bases are TGTGCCATCAGTGAGTCGTGGGAAACTAGCGGGAATTACAATGAGCAGTTCTTC. Amino acids: CAISESWETSGNYNEQFF.

J is TRBJ1-6 and V is TRBV5-1, with 8 bases that match TRBD1. The germline gives CDR1 SGHRS, CDR2 YFSETQ. This CDR3 is 16 amino acids long. J was trimmed by 6 bases and V by 0 bases; bases with no gene match: 5. CDR3 in DNA: TGCGCCAGCAGCTTGGGGGGGACAGGCGTTAATTCACCCCTCCACTTT. It is translated as CASSLGGTGVNSPLHF.

The J gene is TRBJ1-1, the V gene TRBV18, with TRBD1 matching 8 bases. CDR3 length equals 15 residues. V was clipped by 0 bases and J by 3 bases; unmatched bases: 3. Germline CDR1 KGHSH, CDR2 LQKENI. The CDR3 spells CASSPPTGVDTEAFF. The CDR3 DNA sequence: TGTGCCAGCTCACCACCGACAGGGGTGGACACTGAAGCTTTCTTT.

The J gene is TRBJ1-1, the V gene TRBV5-4; weak D call: TRBD1 (6 bases). Deletions cut 0 bases from V and 8 bases from J, with 14 bases between. In germline, CDR1 is SGHNT, CDR2 YYREEE (reference sequence). The CDR3 is made up of 14 amino acids. CDR3 DNA: TGTGCCAGCAGCTTGGCAGGGGACGCTGGAGAAGCTTTCTTT. Translating it yields CASSLAGDAGEAFF. The whole variable domain, remainder taken from reference TRBV5-4 and TRBJ1-1, is ETGVTQSPTHLIKTRGQQVTLRCSSQSGHNTVSWYQQALGQGPQFIFQYYREEENGRGNFPPRFSGLQFPNYSSELNVNALELDDSALYLCASSLAGDAGEAFFGQGTRLTVV.

This chain uses TRBV5-6 with TRBJ1-5; D is uncertain. This CDR3 spans 15 amino acids. V was clipped by 2 bases and J by 2 bases, with 11 bases between them. Germline CDR1 SGHDT, CDR2 YYEEEE. The CDR3 bases are TGTGCCAGCAGCTTTTTCCAGGCGCGCAATCAGCCCCAGCATTTT. Translation gives CASSFFQARNQPQHF.

This clone was found once. CDR3 nucleotides: TGTGCCAGCAGTTACTCGAGACAGGGCTACGAGCAGTACTTC. Amino acids: CASSYSRQGYEQYF. The V gene is TRBV6-5, the J gene TRBJ2-7; 7 nucleotides match TRBD1. The CDR3 is made up of 14 amino acids. Germline loops: CDR1 MNHEY, CDR2 SVGAGI. The trim removed 0 bases at V and 3 bases at J, leaving 2 bases unmatched.

This clone has just one count. The genes are TRBV18 and TRBJ2-1; D gene unclear. The CDR3 is made up of 16 amino acids. Germline CDR1 is KGHSH and CDR2 is LQKENI. With 3 bases removed from V and 2 bases from J, the gap between germline ends came to 14 bases. CDR3 residues: CASSPFGAKTYNEQFF. CDR3 nucleotides: TGTGCCAGCTCACCTTTTGGAGCGAAAACCTACAATGAGCAGTTCTTC.

The genes are TRBV3-1 (or the pseudogene TRBV3-2) and TRBJ1-1; D might be TRBD1 (6 bases). CDR3 length equals 11 residues. Trimming removed 3 bases from V and 10 bases from J, with 9 bases in between. Germline V gene lookup returns CDR1 LGHDT and CDR2 YNNKEL (reference sequence). For the CDR3, the DNA is TGTGCCAGCAGCCACACAGGGCGAGCTTTCTTT. This sequence encodes CASSHTGRAFF.

The chain carries TRBV9 and TRBJ1-3; possible D gene TRBD1, 6 bases. Trimming removed 3 bases from V and 3 bases from J, with 16 bases in between. The CDR3 is 16 residues long. The germline gives CDR1 SGDLS, CDR2 YYNGEE. The CDR3, as DNA: TGTGCCAGCAGCGCCACCGCGGGGGCCGGTGGAAACACCATATATTTT. Its translation: CASSATAGAGGNTIYF. Supplemented by reference TRBV9 and TRBJ1-3, the full variable domain reads DSGVTQTPKHLITATGQRVTLRCSPRSGDLSVYWYQQSLDQGLQFLIQYYNGEERAKGNILERFSAQQFPDLHSELNLSSLELGDSALYFCASSATAGAGGNTIYFGEGSWLTVV.

This sequence joins TRBV9 and TRBJ1-3; maybe TRBD1 (5 bases). The germline V gene encodes CDR1 SGDLS and CDR2 YYNGEE. V dropped 3 bases and J dropped 4 bases, with 17 bases sitting between them. The CDR3 is made up of 16 amino acids. The CDR3 here is CASSEGPSGSGNTIYF. CDR3 bases: TGTGCCAGCAGCGAGGGCCCCTCAGGGTCCGGAAACACCATATATTTT.